This T cell receptor beta chain is from a study of post-analysis software for immune sequencing data. Overall study context: Relapsing-remitting, secondary progressive and progressive-relapsing forms of multiple sclerosis all featured among disease courses. The study, taken as a whole, reports: A significant reduction in normalized Chao1 diversity was observed in multiple sclerosis patients versus controls. Samples from a shared batch, those prepared together, strongly co-clustered by F measure. TRBV5-6, TRBV5-1 and TRBV20-1 were among a few TRBV segments more frequent in patients than controls.

Incorporated into the TCR beta cDNA libraries were unique molecular identifiers, which served to reduce PCR and sequencing biases. T cells, about 0.9 to 11 million of them, yielded hundreds of thousands of cDNA molecules. Via MiXCR, TCRdb re-called the PCR reads, giving one row per CDR3 protein. The sample has fewer than 700,000 distinct CDR3 sequences, about 44% seen once. Trimming removed 1 base from V and 2 bases from J, with 5 bases in between. Germline V gives CDR1 MGHRA, CDR2 YSYEKL. This CDR3 region has 14 residues. This clonotype was detected only a few times. Its matching antigen is unknown. The sequence was collected from a girl aged 5 to 17 with multiple sclerosis. Sample: blood. V usage is TRBV4-1 and J usage is TRBJ1-4; tentative D call: TRBD1 (5 bases). The CDR3 loop is CASSQGGTNEKLFF. The CDR3 DNA follows: TGCGCCAGCAGCCAAGGGGGCACTAATGAAAAACTGTTTTTT.